Listed here are 8 T cell receptor beta chains from one sample, sequenced in a study of Ad26.COV2.S vaccination and SARS-CoV-2 variants. The treatment here: 15 to 20 received Ad26.COV2.S at low or high dose, single or two shots; about 5 received placebo; per-sample allocation not given. Samples analyzed were those drawn on day 63 after the first vaccine or placebo injection. Measured with immunoSEQ multiplex PCR; TCRdb has only the in-frame clones, and not every one. The table records about 470,000 clones, around 90% of them present only once. The sample was peripheral blood, taken in a trial of Ad26.COV2.S vaccine versus placebo. The receptors were gathered from a person aged 18 to 59 who received the Ad26.COV2.S COVID-19 vaccine or a placebo.

This chain uses TRBV7-2 with TRBJ1-2, with 8 nucleotides matching TRBD1. Germline V gene data show CDR1 as SGHTA and CDR2 as FQGNSA. J was trimmed by 2 bases and V by 3 bases; bases with no gene match: 8. CDR3 length: 16 amino acids. CDR3 DNA: TGTGCCAGCAGCTTGGGACAGGAAAGGGGGAACTATGGCTACACCTTC. This sequence encodes CASSLGQERGNYGYTF.

This rearrangement joins TRBV6-6 to TRBJ1-2; no reliable D call. Germline V lookup: CDR1 MNHNY, CDR2 SVGAGI (reference sequence). With 2 bases removed from V and 6 bases from J, the gap between germline ends came to 7 bases. The CDR3 is 12 residues long. CDR3 protein: CASSYNGDGYTF. In DNA, the CDR3 is TGTGCCAGCAGTTACAACGGGGATGGCTACACCTTC.

The chain links TRBV7-6 to TRBJ2-7; the D gene is possibly TRBD2 (5 bases). CDR1 SGHVS and CDR2 FNYEAQ come from the germline V gene. The CDR3 runs 14 residues. The ends were cut back, 4 bases at V and 1 base at J, with 11 bases in the middle. CDR3 sequence reads: CASSSRTRSYEQYF. The CDR3 DNA is TGTGCCAGCAGCTCCCGGACTCGTTCCTACGAGCAGTACTTC. The whole variable domain, filled in from reference TRBV7-6 and TRBJ2-7, reads GAGVSQSPRYKVTKRGQDVALRCDPISGHVSLYWYRQALGQGPEFLTYFNYEAQQDKSGLPNDRFSAERPEGSISTLTIQRTEQRDSAMYRCASSSRTRSYEQYFGPGTRLTVT.

The chain uses TRBV11-2 and TRBJ1-4; 9 bases align to TRBD1. This CDR3 contains 14 residues. The germline CDR1 and CDR2 sequences are SGHAT and FQNNGV. V shed 4 bases and J 8 bases; nucleotides not matched to a gene: 5. The CDR3 coding sequence is TGTGCCAGCAGCTCCGGGACAGGGAACGAAAAACTGTTTTTT. Translated: CASSSGTGNEKLFF.

Comment on this clone: Other DNA sequences from this sample encode an identical CDR3 as well. This chain joins TRBV6-2 or TRBV6-3 and TRBJ1-5; weak D call: TRBD1 (6 bases). The CDR3 runs to 13 residues. V was clipped by 4 bases and J by 4 bases, with 8 bases between them. CDR1 is MNHEY, CDR2 SVGEGT, per germline. CDR3 sequence: CASSFQGNQPQHF. In nucleotides, the CDR3 is TGTGCCAGCAGTTTTCAGGGGAATCAGCCCCAGCATTTT.

The chain carries TRBV14 and TRBJ2-7; D is ambiguous. The CDR3 consists of 14 residues. Germline CDR1 and CDR2: SGHDN and FVKESK. Between the trimmed V and J ends, which lost 0 bases and 0 bases, there was a span of 6 bases. CDR3 in DNA: TGTGCCAGCAGCCAAGACTTCAGCTCCTACGAGCAGTACTTC. Translating gives CASSQDFSSYEQYF.

V is TRBV5-1 and J is TRBJ2-3, with 10 nucleotides matching TRBD2. In germline, CDR1 is SGHRS, CDR2 YFSETQ. The V and J ends lost 4 bases and 6 bases, in that order; junction bases with no gene match: 5. The CDR3 is 14 residues long. The CDR3 DNA sequence: TGCGCCAGCAGCCCTGGACTAGCGGCTGATACGCAGTATTTT. This codes for CASSPGLAADTQYF.

The rearrangement links TRBV5-4 to TRBJ2-1; 13 nucleotides match TRBD2. CDR1 and CDR2 (germline): SGHNT, YYREEE (reference sequence). This CDR3 comprises 15 residues. The V gene end was trimmed by 0 bases and the J gene end by 9 bases; junction bases not matched to a gene: 3. The CDR3 is CASSLAGTSGTEQFF. The DNA for the CDR3 is TGTGCCAGCAGCTTGGCCGGGACTAGCGGGACTGAGCAGTTCTTC.